This entry lists 5 T cell receptor beta chains sequenced from one sample in a study of CD8+CD57+ T cells in acquired aplastic anemia. Genomic DNA served as template for TCR beta VDJ and CDR3 profiling. MiXCR was run by TCRdb on the reads, yielding one entry per CDR3 protein. The repertoire has around 150,000 distinct CDR3 sequences, more than 35% of them found once; the top ten carry 8% to 8.5%. What was sequenced was sorted CD4+, CD8+, or CD8+CD57+ T cells (not recorded which) from PBMCs. All receptors derive from a human donor in good health, serving as a control.

This clonotype has at least ten counts. The chain is built from TRBV12-3 or TRBV12-4 and TRBJ1-2, with 8 bases matching TRBD1. The CDR3 sequence is 13 residues long. Germline trimming cut 6 bases from V and 8 bases from J; bases unmatched to any gene: 8. CDR3 coding DNA: TGTGCCAGCAGGTCAGGGGGCTTGCGAGGCTACACCTTC. It translates to CASRSGGLRGYTF.

This clonotype was found once. V and J are TRBV24-1 and TRBJ2-7, with 10 bases matching TRBD2. The CDR3 is made up of 13 amino acids. The trim removed 7 bases at V and 6 bases at J, leaving 5 bases unmatched. Looked up from germline, CDR1 is KGHDR and CDR2 is SFDVKD. The CDR3 DNA reads TGTGCCACCAGGGCCAGCGGGAGGGCCGAGCAGTACTTC. Protein sequence: CATRASGRAEQYF.

This clonotype was counted many times. This chain uses TRBV6-1 with TRBJ2-3; TRBD1 aligns across 10 bases. CDR3 length: 15 residues. Per the germline V gene, CDR1 is MNHNS and CDR2 is SASEGT. The V gene end was trimmed by 8 bases and the J gene end by 1 base; junction bases not matched to a gene: 6. CDR3 in DNA: TGTGCCAGCTCAGAGGGGACAGGGGGCACAGATACGCAGTATTTT. It specifies CASSEGTGGTDTQYF.

Concerning this clonotype itself: A clone one base away is much larger, so this may be a read error. The gene calls are TRBV6-1 and TRBJ2-7; 10 bases align to TRBD2. Germline lookup yields CDR1 MNHNS and CDR2 SASEGT. V shed 6 bases, J shed 5 bases, and the junction held 10 bases outside the gene matches. The CDR3 totals 15 residues. As DNA, the CDR3 is TGTGCCAGCAGCGAACCGGGACTAGCGACCGACGAGCAGTACTTC. Translating it yields CASSEPGLATDEQYF.

In its sample, this clonotype was seen a few times. The V gene is TRBV3-1, the J gene TRBJ2-1, with 10 bases identical to TRBD2. Germline lookup yields CDR1 LGHDT and CDR2 YNNKEL (reference sequence). V shed 2 bases and J 5 bases; nucleotides not matched to a gene: 6. This CDR3 spans 16 amino acids. Written as DNA, the CDR3 is TGTGCCAGCAGCCAAAGTATAGCGGGAGGACACAATGAGCAGTTCTTC. Its protein is CASSQSIAGGHNEQFF.